This TCR beta chain was captured by sequencing in a study of blood T cells in healthy people across ages. Overall study results and limits: Researchers said unsorted PBMCs prevented a conclusive naive versus antigen-experienced comparison.

In regard to this clonotype: No antigen is known for it.

Losses at the gene ends were 1 base for V and 2 bases for J; bases not matched to a gene: 5. This CDR3 contains 15 residues. Germline values: CDR1 DFQATT, CDR2 SNEGSKA (reference sequence). Combining a sample-barcoded 5' primer with a J-beta primer mix, a second PCR ran for about 7 to 11 cycles. CDR3-containing paired-end reads numbering at least 2.5 million came from each sample. TCRdb used MiXCR to reprocess the 5' RACE reads, holding one entry per CDR3 protein. The table lists about 620,000 distinct CDR3 sequences, around 20% of them singletons. The TCR originated in a man aged 65-85 years in good health. The source material was blood. The chain is built from TRBV20-1 and TRBJ1-5; 7 bases align to TRBD1. The CDR3 is CSARVEGAGNQPQHF. The DNA for the CDR3 is TGCAGTGCTAGAGTTGAGGGGGCCGGCAATCAGCCCCAGCATTTT.